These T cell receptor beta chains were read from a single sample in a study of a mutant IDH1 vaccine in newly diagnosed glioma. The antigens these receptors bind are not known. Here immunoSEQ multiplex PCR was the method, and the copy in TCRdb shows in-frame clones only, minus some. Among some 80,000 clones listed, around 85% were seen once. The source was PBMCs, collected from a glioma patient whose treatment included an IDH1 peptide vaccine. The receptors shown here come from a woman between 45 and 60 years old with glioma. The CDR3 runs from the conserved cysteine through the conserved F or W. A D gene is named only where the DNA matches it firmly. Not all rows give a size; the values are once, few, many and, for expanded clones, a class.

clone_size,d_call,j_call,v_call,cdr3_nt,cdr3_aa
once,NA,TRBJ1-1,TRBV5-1,TGCGCCAGCAGCCTAAGGACAGCCTTGAACACTGAAGCTTTCTTT,CASSLRTALNTEAFF
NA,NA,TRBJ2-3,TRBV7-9,TGTGCCAGCAGTACTAAGGGAAGGGACACAGATACGCAGTATTTT,CASSTKGRDTDTQYF
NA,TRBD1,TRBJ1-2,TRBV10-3,TGTGCCACCGGACAGGAGAACTATGGCTACACCTTC,CATGQENYGYTF
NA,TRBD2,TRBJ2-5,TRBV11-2,TGTGCCAGCAGCCTAGCGGCTGGGGAGACCCAGTACTTC,CASSLAAGETQYF
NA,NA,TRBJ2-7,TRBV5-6,TGTGCCAGCAGCTTGGTGCAGGTCTACGAGCAGTACTTC,CASSLVQVYEQYF
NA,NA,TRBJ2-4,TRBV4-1,TGCGCCAGCAGCCCAGGTCCGATAGCCAAAAACATTCAGTACTTC,CASSPGPIAKNIQYF
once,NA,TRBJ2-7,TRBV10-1,TGCGCCAGCAGTGGCCGTCCCTTAGGGGAGCAGTACTTC,CASSGRPLGEQYF
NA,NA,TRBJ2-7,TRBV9,TGTGCCAGCAGCGTAGGGAGGGACTCCTACGAGCAGTACTTC,CASSVGRDSYEQYF
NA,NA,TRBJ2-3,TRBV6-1,TGTGCCAGCAGTGAACCCGGGAGAACGCAGTATTTT,CASSEPGRTQYF
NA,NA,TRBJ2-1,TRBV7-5,TGTGCCAGAAGCTTATCCCTAGCCGGAGGGGCGTTCTTC,CARSLSLAGGAFF
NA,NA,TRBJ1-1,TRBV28,TGTGCCAGCAGTGGGGGTCCTGAAGCTTTCTTT,CASSGGPEAFF
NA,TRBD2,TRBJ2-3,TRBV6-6,TGTGCCAGCAGCGGACTAGCGGGACCGGATACGCAGTATTTT,CASSGLAGPDTQYF
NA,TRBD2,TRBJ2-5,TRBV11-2,TGTGCCAGCAGCTCCAGTAGCGGGAGATCCTGGACCCAGTACTTC,CASSSSSGRSWTQYF
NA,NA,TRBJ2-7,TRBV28,TGTGCCAGCATCCGAGACAGACCCTACGAGCAGTACTTC,CASIRDRPYEQYF
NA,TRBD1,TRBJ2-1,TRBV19,TGTGCCAGTAGTATGCCGCGGCAGGGGGCGCTCAGTGAGCAGTTCTTC,CASSMPRQGALSEQFF
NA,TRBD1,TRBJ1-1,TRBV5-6,TGTGCCAGCAGCTTGAGAGGGGGCGAAGTTATGAACACTGAAGCTTTCTTT,CASSLRGGEVMNTEAFF
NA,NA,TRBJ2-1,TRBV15,TGTGCCACCAGAGTTCGCAATGAGCAGTTCTTC,CATRVRNEQFF
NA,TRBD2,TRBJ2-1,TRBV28,TGTGCCAGCAGCTTACCGGGACTAGTCTCAGAGAGGGAGTTCTTC,CASSLPGLVSEREFF
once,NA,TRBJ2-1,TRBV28,TGTGCCAGCAGTTTACCGCACCTCAATGAGCAGTTCTTC,CASSLPHLNEQFF
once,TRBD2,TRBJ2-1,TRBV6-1,TGTGCCAGTAAACTAGCGGGAGACTACAATGAGCAGTTCTTC,CASKLAGDYNEQFF
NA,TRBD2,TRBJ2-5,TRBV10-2,TGCGCCAGCAGTGAGGGTCTAGCGGGAGCCTGGGAGACCCAGTACTTC,CASSEGLAGAWETQYF
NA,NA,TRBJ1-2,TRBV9,TGTGCCAGCGGAGGGGGGCGAGGGGTCGACGGCTACACCTTT,CASGGGRGVDGYTF
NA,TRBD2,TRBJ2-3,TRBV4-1,TGCGCCAGCAGCCGACGAGCGGGAGAGACGCCAACGGATACGCAGTATTTT,CASSRRAGETPTDTQYF
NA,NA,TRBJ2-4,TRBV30,TGTGCCTGGAGTATCCGAGGGTTACGGGCCAAAAACATTCAGTACTTC,CAWSIRGLRAKNIQYF
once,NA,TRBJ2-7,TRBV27,TGTGCCAGCAGTTCGGGCCCTCCCCCCTACGAGCAGTACTTC,CASSSGPPPYEQYF
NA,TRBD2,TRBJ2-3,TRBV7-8,TGTGCCAGCAGCTTAGCTGGGGGGAGGGCCCGCACAGATACGCAGTATTTT,CASSLAGGRARTDTQYF
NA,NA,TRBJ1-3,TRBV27,TGTGCCAGCAGTTGGGCAGGGGCCTCTGGAAACACCATATATTTT,CASSWAGASGNTIYF
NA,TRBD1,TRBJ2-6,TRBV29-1,TGCAGCGTTGGGGACAGGGAACGCTCTGGGGCCAACGTCCTGACTTTC,CSVGDRERSGANVLTF
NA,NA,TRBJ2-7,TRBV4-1,TGCGCCAGCAGCCAAGATCGCGGGCAGGCCGGGGAGCAGTACTTC,CASSQDRGQAGEQYF
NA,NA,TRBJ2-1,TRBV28,TGTGCCAGCAGTTTACCCCCGGGTTTGAATGAGCAGTTCTTC,CASSLPPGLNEQFF
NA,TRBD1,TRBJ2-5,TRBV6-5,TGTGCCAGCAGCTTAACAGGGGGAGGGACCCAGTACTTC,CASSLTGGGTQYF
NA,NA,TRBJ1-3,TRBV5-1,TGCGCCAGCAGCTGGCAAGGGGCTGGAAACACCATATATTTT,CASSWQGAGNTIYF
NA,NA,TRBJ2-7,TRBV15,TGTGCCACCAGCAGAGGGAGAGGTTGGCTTAGGGGGGACTACGAGCAGTACTTC,CATSRGRGWLRGDYEQYF
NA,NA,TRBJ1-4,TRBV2,TGTGCCAGCAGTGAAATGGGCGGCCCCAATGAAAAACTGTTTTTT,CASSEMGGPNEKLFF
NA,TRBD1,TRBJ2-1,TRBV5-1,TGCGCCAGCAGCTGGGACAGGAGCTCCTACAATGAGCAGTTCTTC,CASSWDRSSYNEQFF
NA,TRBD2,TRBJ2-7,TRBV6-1,TGTGCCAGCAGTGAAGTGGGGACTAGCGGGATCTACGAGCAGTACTTC,CASSEVGTSGIYEQYF
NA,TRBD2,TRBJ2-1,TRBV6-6,TGTGCCAGCAGTTACCGCGGGGGAGAGACTGAGCAGTTCTTC,CASSYRGGETEQFF
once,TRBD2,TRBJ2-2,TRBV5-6,TGTGCCAGCAGCAAGGGACTAGCGGGATCGGTCGGGGAGCTGTTTTTT,CASSKGLAGSVGELFF
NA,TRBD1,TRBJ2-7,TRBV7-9,TGTGCCAGCAGCTCACTCGGACAGGGTGGGGACGAGCAGTACTTC,CASSSLGQGGDEQYF
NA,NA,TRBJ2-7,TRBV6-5,TGTGCCAGCAGTTACTCCGGAGGGGCGGACGAGCAGTACTTC,CASSYSGGADEQYF
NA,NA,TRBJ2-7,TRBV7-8,TGTGCCAGCAGCCCTGCCGCCAGGGCCGAGCAGTACTTC,CASSPAARAEQYF
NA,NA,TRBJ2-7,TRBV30,TGTGCCTGGAGTGTACGAGGGGGGTCCTACGAGCAGTACTTC,CAWSVRGGSYEQYF